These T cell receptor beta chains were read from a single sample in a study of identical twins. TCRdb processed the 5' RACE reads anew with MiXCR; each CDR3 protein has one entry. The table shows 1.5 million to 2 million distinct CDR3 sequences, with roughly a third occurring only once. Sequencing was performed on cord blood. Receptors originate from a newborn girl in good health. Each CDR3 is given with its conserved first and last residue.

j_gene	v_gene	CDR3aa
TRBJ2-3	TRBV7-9	CASSLDKTPNLSTDTQYF
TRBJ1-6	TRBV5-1	CASSSRTGTNSPLHF
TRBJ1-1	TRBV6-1	CASSLRTGLNTEAFF
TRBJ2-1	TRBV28	CASSLAGLAGGQHNEQFF
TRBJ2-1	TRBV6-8	CASSYWGGSSYNEQFF
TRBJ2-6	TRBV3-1	CASSQEATVRVFSGANVLTF
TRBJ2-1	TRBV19	CASKVTGEYNEQFF
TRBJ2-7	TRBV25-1	CASTRGTSYEQYF
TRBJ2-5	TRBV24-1	CATGTGETQYF
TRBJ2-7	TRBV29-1	CSVLPRGSYEQYF
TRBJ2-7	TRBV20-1	CSARQVGFSLNEQYF
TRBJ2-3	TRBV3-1	CASSQEKGLAATDTQYF
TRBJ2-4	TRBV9	CASSPSVVVAKNIQYF
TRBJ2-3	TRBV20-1	CSAYRGPDTQYF
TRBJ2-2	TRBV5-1	CASSLRGRTGELFF
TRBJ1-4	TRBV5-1	CASSWTGGNEKLFF
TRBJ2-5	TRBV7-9	CASSSSPGQGRETQYF
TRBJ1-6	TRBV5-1	CASSLGAHSYNSPLHF
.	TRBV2	CASTDRTEAYEQYF
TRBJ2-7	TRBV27	CASSSSGSVYEQYF
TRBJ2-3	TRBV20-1	CSAELAGGPRTDTQYF
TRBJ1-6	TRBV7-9	CASSLEGTYNSPLHF
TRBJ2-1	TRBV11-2	CASSRRLAASSYNEQFF
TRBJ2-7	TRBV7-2	CASSLVAVSFEQYF
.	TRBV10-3	CAISDRYEQYF